Included here is one T cell receptor beta chain sequence, with context. What it binds is not known. The CDR3 length is 17 residues. From germline, CDR1 is MGHRA and CDR2 YSYEKL. Trimming shortened V by 0 bases and J by 4 bases, and 18 bases separated the two germline ends. The data originate from a study of shared clonotypes between healthy human individuals. Only in-frame clones appear in the TCRdb table, and some are missing; sequencing was by immunoSEQ multiplex PCR. This sample yields under 550,000 clones, of which around 96% are seen a single time; about 0.057% belongs to the top ten. Study-wide findings and caveats: Sequencing depth was expected to affect clonotype sharing among donors.

This TCR was sampled from a young woman in good health. The J gene is TRBJ2-5, the V gene TRBV4-1; TRBD1 or TRBD2 may be the D gene (7 bases each). The specimen was naive CD4+ T cells sorted from blood. As to subset: CD45RA+ positively selected. The CDR3 loop is CASSQDVRGRGGETQYF. CDR3 sequence (DNA): TGCGCCAGCAGCCAAGATGTTCGGGGCAGGGGGGGAGAGACCCAGTACTTC.